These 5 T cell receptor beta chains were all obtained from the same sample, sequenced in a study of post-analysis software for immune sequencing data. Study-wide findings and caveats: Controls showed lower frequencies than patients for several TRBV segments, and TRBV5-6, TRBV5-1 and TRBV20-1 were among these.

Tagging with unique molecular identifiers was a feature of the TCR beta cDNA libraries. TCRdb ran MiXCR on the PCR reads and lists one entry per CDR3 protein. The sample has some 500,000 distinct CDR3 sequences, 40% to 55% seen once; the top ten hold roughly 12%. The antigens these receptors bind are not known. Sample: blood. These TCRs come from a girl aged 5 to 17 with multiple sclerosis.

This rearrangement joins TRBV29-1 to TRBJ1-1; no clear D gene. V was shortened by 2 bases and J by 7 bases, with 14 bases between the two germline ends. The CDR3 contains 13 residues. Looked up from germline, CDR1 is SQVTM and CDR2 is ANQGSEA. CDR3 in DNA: TGCAGCGTTGAAAGGTTGGTAGACGGTGAAGCTTTCTTT. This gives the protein CSVERLVDGEAFF.

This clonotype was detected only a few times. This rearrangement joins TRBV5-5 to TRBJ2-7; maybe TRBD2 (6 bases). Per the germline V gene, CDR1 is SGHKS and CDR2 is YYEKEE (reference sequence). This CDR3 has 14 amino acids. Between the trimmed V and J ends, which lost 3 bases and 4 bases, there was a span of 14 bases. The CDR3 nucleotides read TGTGCCAGCAGCTGGGTTTTGGGAGGTTACGAGCAGTACTTC. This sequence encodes CASSWVLGGYEQYF.

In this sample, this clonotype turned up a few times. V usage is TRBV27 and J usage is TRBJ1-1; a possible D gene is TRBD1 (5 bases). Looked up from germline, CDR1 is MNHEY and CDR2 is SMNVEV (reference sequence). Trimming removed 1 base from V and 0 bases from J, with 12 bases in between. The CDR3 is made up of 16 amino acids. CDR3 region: CASSLFGAAVNTEAFF. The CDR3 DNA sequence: TGTGCCAGCAGTTTATTCGGGGCAGCCGTGAACACTGAAGCTTTCTTT.

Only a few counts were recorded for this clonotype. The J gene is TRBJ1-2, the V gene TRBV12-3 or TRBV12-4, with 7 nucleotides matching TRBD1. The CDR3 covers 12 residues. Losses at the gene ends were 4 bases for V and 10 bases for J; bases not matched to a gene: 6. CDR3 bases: TGTGCCAGCAGTTGGGACAGCCTCACCTACACCTTC. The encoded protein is CASSWDSLTYTF.

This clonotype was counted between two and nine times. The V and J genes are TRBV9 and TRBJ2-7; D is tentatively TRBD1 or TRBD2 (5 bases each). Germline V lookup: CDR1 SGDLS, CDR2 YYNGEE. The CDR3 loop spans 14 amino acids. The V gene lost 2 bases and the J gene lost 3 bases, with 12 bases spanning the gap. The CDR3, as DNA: TGTGCCAGCAGCGTCGGGGCGAAAAACTACGAGCAGTACTTC. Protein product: CASSVGAKNYEQYF.